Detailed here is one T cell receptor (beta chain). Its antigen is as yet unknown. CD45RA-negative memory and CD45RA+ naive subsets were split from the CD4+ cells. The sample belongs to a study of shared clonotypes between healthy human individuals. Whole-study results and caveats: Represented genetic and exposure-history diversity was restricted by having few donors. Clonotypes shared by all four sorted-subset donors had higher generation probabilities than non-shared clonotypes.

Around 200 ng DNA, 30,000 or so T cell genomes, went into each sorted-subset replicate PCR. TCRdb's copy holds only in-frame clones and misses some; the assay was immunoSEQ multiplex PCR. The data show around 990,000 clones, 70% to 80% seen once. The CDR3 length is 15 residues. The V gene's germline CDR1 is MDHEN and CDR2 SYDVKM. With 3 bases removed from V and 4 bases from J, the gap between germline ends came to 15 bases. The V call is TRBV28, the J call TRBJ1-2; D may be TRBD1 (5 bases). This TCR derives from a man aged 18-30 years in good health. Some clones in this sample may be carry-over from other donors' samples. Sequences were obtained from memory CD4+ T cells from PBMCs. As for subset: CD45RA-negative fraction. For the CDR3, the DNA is TGTGCCAGCAGTTTTGGCAGGGCATCTCCCTATGGCTACACCTTC. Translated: CASSFGRASPYGYTF.